The 13 T cell receptor beta chains reported below all come from one sample, sequenced in a study of radiation and T cells in renal cell carcinoma. Libraries were prepared by immunoSEQ multiplex PCR; TCRdb keeps only in-frame clonotypes and omits some of them. Among under 55,000 clones listed, approximately 80% were seen once. Time point in this sample: baseline pretreatment blood. The treatment denotes: 15 Gy SBRT to primary tumor, nephrectomy 4 weeks later. The material was blood, obtained from a patient whose treatment included radiotherapy and nephrectomy. These receptors were taken from a woman in her 70s with renal cell carcinoma.

The chain recombines TRBV9 with TRBJ2-7; TRBD1 matches at 10 bases. The CDR3 loop spans 17 amino acids. Germline CDR1 is SGDLS and CDR2 is YYNGEE. J gave up 4 bases and V 0 bases, and 10 bases lay outside the gene matches. Written as DNA, the CDR3 is TGTGCCAGCAGCGTAGCCGACCGGGACAGGGGACATTACGAGCAGTACTTC. Protein: CASSVADRDRGHYEQYF.

The V gene is TRBV5-6, the J gene TRBJ2-7; TRBD2 aligns across 7 bases. Germline-derived CDR1 and CDR2 are SGHDT and YYEEEE. J gave up 0 bases and V 3 bases, and 9 bases lay outside the gene matches. This CDR3 contains 16 residues. The CDR3 here is CASSSTSSSSSYEQYF. The CDR3 region has the DNA TGTGCCAGCAGCTCGACTAGCTCCTCTTCCTCCTACGAGCAGTACTTC.

The rearrangement joins TRBV2 to TRBJ1-4; 7 bases line up with TRBD1. This CDR3 has 14 residues. J gave up 7 bases and V 4 bases, and 6 bases lay outside the gene matches. The germline V gene encodes CDR1 SNHLY and CDR2 FYNNEI. The DNA of the CDR3 is TGTGCCAGCAGTGTAGGGGGCTTTGGTGAAAAACTGTTTTTT. It translates to CASSVGGFGEKLFF.

The chain joins TRBV6-8 to TRBJ2-5; D is unclear. V lost 4 bases, J lost 2 bases, and 11 bases lay in between. Germline V CDR1 and CDR2: MNHGY, SAAAGT. The CDR3 consists of 14 residues. As DNA, the CDR3 is TGTGCCAGCAGTTTGGGCCAGTCACAAGAGACCCAGTACTTC. This gives the protein CASSLGQSQETQYF.

V gene TRBV5-1 combines with J gene TRBJ2-7; 7 bases are shared with TRBD1. V shed 4 bases, J shed 2 bases, and the junction held 9 bases outside the gene matches. The CDR3 consists of 15 residues. Per germline, CDR1 SGHRS and CDR2 YFSETQ. CDR3 bases: TGCGCCAGCAGCATATCGACAGGGTTTACCTACGAGCAGTACTTC. Translated: CASSISTGFTYEQYF.

V usage is TRBV2 and J usage is TRBJ1-2, with D unresolved. This CDR3 is 14 amino acids long. In germline, CDR1 is SNHLY, CDR2 FYNNEI. Trimming took 0 bases from V and 6 from J, leaving 11 bases between them. The CDR3 here is CASSEAPRTNGYTF. The CDR3 nucleotides read TGTGCCAGCAGTGAAGCACCCAGAACCAATGGCTACACCTTC.

The V and J genes are TRBV6-6 and TRBJ1-5; no reliable D call. Germline CDR1 reads MNHNY; CDR2 reads SVGAGI (reference sequence). V was pared by 5 bases and J by 1 base, with 9 bases between. This CDR3 contains 14 residues. The CDR3 is CASSPPDSNQPQHF. CDR3 bases: TGTGCCAGCAGTCCCCCCGACAGCAATCAGCCCCAGCATTTT.

V gene TRBV11-2 combines with J gene TRBJ1-1; D is undetermined. Germline assignment: CDR1 SGHAT and CDR2 FQNNGV. V lost 5 bases and J 0 bases, leaving 4 bases between the germline ends. This CDR3 is built from 12 residues. The CDR3: CASSPMNTEAFF. The CDR3 nucleotides read TGTGCCAGCAGCCCAATGAACACTGAAGCTTTCTTT.

The V and J genes are TRBV9 and TRBJ2-3; the D gene is possibly TRBD2 (6 bases). Trimming removed 4 bases from V and 0 bases from J, with 15 bases in between. The CDR3 is 16 amino acids. Germline CDR1 is SGDLS and CDR2 is YYNGEE. CDR3: CASSPRGMASTDTQYF. CDR3 coding DNA: TGTGCCAGCAGCCCTCGGGGGATGGCTAGCACAGATACGCAGTATTTT.

The J gene is TRBJ1-1, the V gene TRBV11-1; D is possibly TRBD1 (6 bases). The CDR3 is made up of 14 amino acids. The germline V gene encodes CDR1 SGHAT and CDR2 FQDESV (reference sequence). V dropped 2 bases and J dropped 8 bases, with 15 bases sitting between them. CDR3 sequence: CASSLTGTSVEAFF. The CDR3 coding sequence is TGTGCCAGCAGCTTAACAGGGACCTCAGTCGAAGCTTTCTTT.

The CDR3 DNA is TGTGCCAGCTCACCAACGAAGAGACAGAACACCGGGGAGCTGTTTTTT. Encoded protein: CASSPTKRQNTGELFF. This rearrangement joins TRBV18 to TRBJ2-2; D gene uncertain. The ends were cut back, 2 bases at V and 1 base at J, with 11 bases in the middle. Germline V gives CDR1 KGHSH, CDR2 LQKENI. The CDR3 length is 16 residues.

The rearrangement links TRBV18 to TRBJ2-2; TRBD1 aligns across 10 bases. Germline V gene data show CDR1 as KGHSH and CDR2 as LQKENI. The CDR3 has 19 amino acids. V lost 1 base to trimming and J lost 0 bases; unmatched junction nucleotides: 8. CDR3 region: CASSPRVPGQGTNTGELFF. DNA for the CDR3: TGTGCCAGCTCACCACGTGTACCGGGACAGGGGACGAACACCGGGGAGCTGTTTTTT.

This clone was counted once. The genes are TRBV13 and TRBJ2-3; TRBD1 is a possible D gene (5 bases). The germline CDR1 and CDR2 sequences are PRHDT and FYEKMQ (reference sequence). The CDR3 consists of 12 residues. Trimming shortened V by 5 bases and J by 8 bases, and 11 bases separated the two germline ends. Written as DNA, the CDR3 is TGTGCCAGCAGCCAGGGCCAATCTACGCAGTATTTT. This gives the protein CASSQGQSTQYF.